This T cell receptor (beta chain) was obtained from a study of untreated major depressive disorder. About this clone: As yet, its antigen is unknown.

V lost 0 bases and J lost 5, with 14 bases in between. CDR3 length: 15 amino acids. Germline CDR1 and CDR2: SGHRS and YFSETQ. General observations from the study: A comparatively small sample limits the generalizability of these findings.

Using immunoSEQ multiplex PCR, the repertoire was profiled, and TCRdb retains in-frame clones only, with some absent. This table holds just over 20,000 clones, more than 70% found once. Every participant had European ancestry. CD4+ T cell purity was typically 90% to 95%. The chain uses TRBV5-1 and TRBJ2-5; the D gene could be TRBD1 or TRBD2 (5 bases each). The source of this sequence is a woman aged 25 to 39 in good health. Material: CD4+ T cells from PBMCs. The CDR3 DNA reads TGCGCCAGCAGCTTGGGCGAGGGGCGCGGGGAGACCCAGTACTTC. Its translation: CASSLGEGRGETQYF.